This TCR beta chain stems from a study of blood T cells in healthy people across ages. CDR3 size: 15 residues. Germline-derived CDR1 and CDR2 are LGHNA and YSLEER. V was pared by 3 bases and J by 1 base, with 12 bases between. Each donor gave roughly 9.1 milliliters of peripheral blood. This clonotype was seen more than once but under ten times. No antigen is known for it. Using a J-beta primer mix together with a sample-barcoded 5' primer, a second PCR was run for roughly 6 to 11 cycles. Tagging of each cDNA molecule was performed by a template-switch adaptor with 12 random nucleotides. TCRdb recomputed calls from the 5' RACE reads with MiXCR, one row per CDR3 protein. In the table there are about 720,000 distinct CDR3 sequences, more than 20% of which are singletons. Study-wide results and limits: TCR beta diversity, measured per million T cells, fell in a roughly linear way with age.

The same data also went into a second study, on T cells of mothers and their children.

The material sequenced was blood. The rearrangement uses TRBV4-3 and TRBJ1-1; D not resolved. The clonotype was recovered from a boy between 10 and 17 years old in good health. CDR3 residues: CASSHYAQSNTEAFF. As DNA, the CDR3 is TGCGCCAGCAGCCACTACGCACAGTCGAACACTGAAGCTTTCTTT.